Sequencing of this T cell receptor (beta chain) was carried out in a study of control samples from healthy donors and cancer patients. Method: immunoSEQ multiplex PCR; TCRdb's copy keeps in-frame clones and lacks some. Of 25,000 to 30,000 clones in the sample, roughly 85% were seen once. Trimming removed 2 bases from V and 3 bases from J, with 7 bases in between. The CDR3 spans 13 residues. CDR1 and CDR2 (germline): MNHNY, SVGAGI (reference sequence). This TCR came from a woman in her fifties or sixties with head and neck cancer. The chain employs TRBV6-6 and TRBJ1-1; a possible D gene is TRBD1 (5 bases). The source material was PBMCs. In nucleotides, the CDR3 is TGTGCCAGCAGTTACGGCAGGGACACTGAAGCTTTCTTT. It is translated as CASSYGRDTEAFF.